Reported below is one TCR beta chain. The antigen remains unidentified. V was clipped by 8 bases and J by 1 base; unmatched bases: 7. The germline CDR1 and CDR2 sequences are SGHNT and YYREEE (reference sequence). This CDR3 has 14 residues. With 60 Vbeta and 13 Jbeta primers, the PCR was carried out. Here immunoSEQ multiplex PCR was the method, and the copy in TCRdb shows in-frame clones only, minus some. The table has roughly 200,000 clones, around 79% seen once. These data are taken from a study of cytomegalovirus exposure and HLA in healthy donors. Across the study: When 350 to 500 donors were genotyped, about 80% of them were found to fall in the Caucasian-associated ancestry cluster. Study-wide results and caveats: With high specificity and sensitivity, the classifier reportedly diagnosed cytomegalovirus status. A later examination showed that TCR association rates differed by HLA locus, with DRB1 most and HLA-C fewest. Prior analysis indicated that the majority of TCR beta V segments exhibited productivity approximately 90% or approximately 30% of the time.

The material sequenced was PBMCs. The receptor was derived from a woman aged 50 to 65 in good health and CMV-seronegative. The chain joins TRBV5-4 to TRBJ2-7, with TRBD2 identical over 9 bases. The CDR3 region is CASRKREVSYEQYF. As DNA, the CDR3 is TGTGCCAGTAGAAAGCGGGAGGTTTCCTACGAGCAGTACTTC.